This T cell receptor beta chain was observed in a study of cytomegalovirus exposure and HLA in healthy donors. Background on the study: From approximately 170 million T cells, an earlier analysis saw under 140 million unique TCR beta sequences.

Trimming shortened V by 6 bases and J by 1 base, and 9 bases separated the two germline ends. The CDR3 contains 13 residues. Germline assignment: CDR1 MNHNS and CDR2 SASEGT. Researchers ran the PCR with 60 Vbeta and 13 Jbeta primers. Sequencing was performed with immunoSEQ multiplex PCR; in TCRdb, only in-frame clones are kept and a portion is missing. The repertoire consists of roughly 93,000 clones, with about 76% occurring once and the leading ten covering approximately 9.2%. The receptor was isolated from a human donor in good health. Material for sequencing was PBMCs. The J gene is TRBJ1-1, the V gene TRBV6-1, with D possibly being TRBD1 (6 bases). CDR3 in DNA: TGTGCCAGCAGCCCCAGGGGGAACACTGAAGCTTTCTTT. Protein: CASSPRGNTEAFF.